A single sample is the source of the 3 T cell receptor beta chains below, sequenced in a study of T cell responses to AZD1222 COVID-19 vaccine. Assay used: immunoSEQ multiplex PCR; TCRdb lists only in-frame clones, some missing. Of about 160,000 clones in the sample, about 90% were seen once. The starting material was peripheral blood, obtained on day 0 of AZD1222 vaccination. These receptors all stem from an adult in good health.

The J gene is TRBJ2-1, the V gene TRBV29-1; TRBD1 is a possible D gene (6 bases). V gave up 7 bases and J gave up 7 bases, with 20 bases separating them. The CDR3 loop spans 14 amino acids. Germline CDR1 is SQVTM and CDR2 is ANQGSEA. CDR3 residues: CSAPEDSPLNEQFF. The CDR3, as DNA: TGCAGCGCCCCAGAGGACAGCCCTCTTAATGAGCAGTTCTTC.

This sequence joins TRBV6-5 and TRBJ1-5; TRBD1 matches at 10 bases. Germline V gene data show CDR1 as MNHEY and CDR2 as SVGAGI. This CDR3 is 15 amino acids long. Trimming cost V 5 bases and J 7 bases; bases outside gene matches: 8. The CDR3 here is CASSPTRQGAQPQHF. Here the CDR3 DNA reads TGTGCCAGCAGTCCCACGAGACAGGGGGCACAGCCCCAGCATTTT.

CDR3 sequence reads: CACTRDRKLEAFF. The DNA of the CDR3 is TGTGCCTGTACGAGGGACAGGAAACTTGAAGCTTTCTTT. The chain joins TRBV30 to TRBJ1-1; 8 bases match TRBD1. Germline CDR1 GTSNPN, CDR2 SVGIG (reference sequence). The CDR3 covers 13 residues. Trimming took 6 bases from V and 7 from J; bases not matched to a gene: 10.